Listed here are 21 T cell receptor beta chains from one sample, sequenced in a study of blood T cell repertoires in COVID-19. The repertoire was sequenced with immunoSEQ multiplex PCR; TCRdb's copy has only in-frame clones and lacks some. The sample lists under 250,000 clones; around 85% were seen once. The sample was PBMCs or T cells enriched from blood (not recorded which). Receptor source: a woman aged 45-65 years with acute COVID-19.

The chain uses TRBV11-3 and TRBJ1-3; weak D call: TRBD1 (6 bases). Germline CDR1 reads SGHNT; CDR2 reads YENEEA. Trimming pared 7 bases from V and 0 bases from J, leaving 19 bases between. This CDR3 comprises 17 residues. CDR3 nucleotide sequence: TGTGCCAGCAACTCATACAGGGAGATCGGCTCTGGAAACACCATATATTTT. Encoded protein: CASNSYREIGSGNTIYF. Full variable domain (rest looked up from reference TRBV11-3 and TRBJ1-3): EAGVVQSPRYKIIEKKQPVAFWCNPISGHNTLYWYLQNLGQGPELLIRYENEEAVDDSQLPKDRFSAERLKGVDSTLKIQPAELGDSAVYLCASNSYREIGSGNTIYFGEGSWLTVV.

The V gene is TRBV7-6, the J gene TRBJ1-2, with no clear D. The germline CDR1 and CDR2 sequences are SGHVS and FNYEAQ. This CDR3 spans 15 amino acids. V was trimmed by 4 bases and J by 0 bases, leaving 12 bases between them. The CDR3: CASSSRSDSNYGYTF. In nucleotides, the CDR3 is TGTGCCAGCAGCTCGAGGTCGGACTCTAACTATGGCTACACCTTC.

This chain joins TRBV10-3 and TRBJ1-3; D is ambiguous. Germline values: CDR1 ENHRY, CDR2 SYGVKD. The V and J ends lost 5 bases and 0 bases respectively, with 17 bases between them. The CDR3 consists of 17 residues. DNA of the CDR3: TGTGCCATCAGTCCCCTTTTTGGGCCGACCTCTGGAAACACCATATATTTT. It translates to CAISPLFGPTSGNTIYF.

This rearrangement joins TRBV4-2 to TRBJ1-2; 7 bases are shared with TRBD1. V shed 1 base, J shed 4 bases, and the junction held 9 bases outside the gene matches. The V gene's germline CDR1 is LGHNA and CDR2 YNFKEQ. There are 16 residues in the CDR3. CDR3 loop: CASSQGLAGGIYGYTF. In DNA form, the CDR3 reads TGTGCCAGCAGCCAAGGGTTGGCAGGGGGTATCTATGGCTACACCTTC.

CDR3 in amino acids: CASTATGAGYGYTF. The DNA for the CDR3 is TGTGCCAGCACTGCGACAGGGGCGGGCTATGGCTACACCTTC. This chain joins TRBV2 and TRBJ1-2, with TRBD1 matching over 8 bases. Unmatched junction bases numbered 8, after V lost 7 bases and J lost 4 bases. This CDR3 has 14 amino acids. Germline assignment: CDR1 SNHLY and CDR2 FYNNEI. Together with reference TRBV2 and TRBJ1-2, the CDR3 gives the full variable domain: EPEVTQTPSHQVTQMGQEVILRCVPISNHLYFYWYRQILGQKVEFLVSFYNNEISEKSEIFDDQFSVERPDGSNFTLKIRSTKLEDSAMYFCASTATGAGYGYTFGSGTRLTVV.

The sample holds one count of this clone. V is TRBV19 and J is TRBJ2-2; TRBD1 aligns across 9 bases. CDR1 and CDR2 from the germline V gene are LNHDA and SQIVND (reference sequence). The CDR3 has 15 amino acids. Trimming at V came to 3 bases and at J to 5 bases, leaving 4 bases not matched to a gene. CDR3 DNA sequence: TGTGCCAGTAGTATGGGGACAGGGAGAACCGGGGAGCTGTTTTTT. It is translated as CASSMGTGRTGELFF.

The V call is TRBV7-2, the J call TRBJ2-5; maybe TRBD1 (5 bases). This CDR3 contains 14 residues. Trimming left V 5 bases short and J 3 bases short, with 13 bases between. Germline V gene data show CDR1 as SGHTA and CDR2 as FQGNSA. This chain's CDR3 is CASSPQGLEETQYF. CDR3 DNA sequence: TGTGCCAGCAGCCCGCAGGGTCTCGAAGAGACCCAGTACTTC.

V is TRBV7-3 and J is TRBJ2-1; TRBD2 matches 9 bases. J lost 7 bases, V lost 5 bases, and 3 bases had no gene match. Germline values: CDR1 SGHTA, CDR2 FQGTGA. The CDR3 spans 13 residues. The DNA for the CDR3 is TGTGCCAGCAGCCTTAGCGGGGGTAATGAGCAGTTCTTC. Translation: CASSLSGGNEQFF.

The chain links TRBV4-3 to TRBJ2-3; a possible D gene is TRBD2 (6 bases). Between the trimmed V and J ends, which lost 1 base and 6 bases, there was a span of 14 bases. The CDR3 totals 15 residues. The germline V gene has CDR1 LGHNA and CDR2 YSLEER. The CDR3, as DNA: TGCGCCAGCAGCCAAGGAAGCGGGTATAGCGATACGCAGTATTTT. Its protein product is CASSQGSGYSDTQYF.

A note on this clone: Other nucleotide sequences in the sample specify the same CDR3. The genes are TRBV9 and TRBJ1-1, with unresolved D. The CDR3 spans 13 residues. Germline loops: CDR1 SGDLS, CDR2 YYNGEE. The V and J ends lost 0 bases and 2 bases respectively, with 5 bases between them. The CDR3 region has the DNA TGTGCCAGCAGCGTAGTGGCTAACACTGAAGCTTTCTTT. Translation: CASSVVANTEAFF. Together with reference TRBV9 and TRBJ1-1, the CDR3 gives the full variable domain: DSGVTQTPKHLITATGQRVTLRCSPRSGDLSVYWYQQSLDQGLQFLIQYYNGEERAKGNILERFSAQQFPDLHSELNLSSLELGDSALYFCASSVVANTEAFFGQGTRLTVV.

The rearrangement joins TRBV4-1 to TRBJ1-2; D not certain. The CDR3 contains 15 residues. The V gene lost 0 bases and the J gene lost 5 bases, with 13 bases spanning the gap. Germline loops: CDR1 MGHRA, CDR2 YSYEKL. The CDR3 protein is CASSQDSGSGYGYTF. CDR3 nucleotide sequence: TGCGCCAGCAGCCAAGACAGCGGGAGTGGGTATGGCTACACCTTC.

The chain uses TRBV18 and TRBJ2-7; TRBD2 aligns across 8 bases. The CDR3 has 14 residues. The germline gives CDR1 KGHSH, CDR2 LQKENI. Germline trimming cut 0 bases from V and 3 bases from J; bases unmatched to any gene: 1. Here the CDR3 reads CASSPPGGDYEQYF. The CDR3 DNA reads as TGTGCCAGCTCACCACCCGGGGGGGACTACGAGCAGTACTTC.

The rearrangement links TRBV5-4 to TRBJ1-1; weak D call: TRBD1 (6 bases). Trimming removed 2 bases at V and 7 bases at J, with 9 bases between. CDR1 and CDR2 (germline): SGHNT, YYREEE (reference sequence). The CDR3 has 12 residues. This CDR3 is CASSFDRLEAFF. CDR3 coding DNA: TGTGCCAGCAGCTTTGACAGGCTTGAAGCTTTCTTT. Full variable domain (remainder filled in from reference TRBV5-4 and TRBJ1-1): ETGVTQSPTHLIKTRGQQVTLRCSSQSGHNTVSWYQQALGQGPQFIFQYYREEENGRGNFPPRFSGLQFPNYSSELNVNALELDDSALYLCASSFDRLEAFFGQGTRLTVV.

V and J are TRBV15 and TRBJ2-2, with 8 bases that match TRBD2. The CDR3 is 19 residues long. Germline V gene data show CDR1 as LNHNV and CDR2 as YYDKDF (reference sequence). V lost 0 bases, J lost 3 bases, and 12 bases stayed unmatched. DNA for the CDR3: TGTGCCACCAGCAGAGACGAAAGGGCAGCGGGGGCCCACACCGGGGAGCTGTTTTTT. Protein: CATSRDERAAGAHTGELFF.

The rearrangement joins TRBV4-1 to TRBJ1-2, with TRBD1 matching over 7 bases. Trimming at V came to 2 bases and at J to 2 bases, leaving 5 bases not matched to a gene. There are 15 residues in the CDR3. CDR1 is MGHRA, CDR2 YSYEKL, per germline. The DNA of the CDR3 is TGCGCCAGCAGCCAACTGGGCAGGGGGAACTATGGCTACACCTTC. This sequence encodes CASSQLGRGNYGYTF.

The V call is TRBV7-2, the J call TRBJ2-1, with D maybe TRBD2 (7 bases). This CDR3 is 15 amino acids long. The ends were cut back, 2 bases at V and 6 bases at J, with 14 bases in the middle. Germline V lookup: CDR1 SGHTA, CDR2 FQGNSA. CDR3 loop: CASSLTGGLGNEQFF. The CDR3 DNA is TGTGCCAGCAGCTTAACGGGGGGCTTGGGCAATGAGCAGTTCTTC.

The table lists this clone with a count of one. The chain links TRBV30 to TRBJ1-2, with 8 bases that match TRBD1. The CDR3 loop spans 15 amino acids. J was trimmed by 7 bases and V by 3 bases; bases with no gene match: 13. Looked up from germline, CDR1 is GTSNPN and CDR2 is SVGIG (reference sequence). The CDR3 DNA is TGTGCCTGGAGAGGAGCGGACAGGGTGCTTTCTGGCTACACCTTC. This translates into CAWRGADRVLSGYTF.

The V and J genes are TRBV10-3 and TRBJ2-1, with D possibly TRBD1 on 5 matching bases. Germline V lookup: CDR1 ENHRY, CDR2 SYGVKD. This CDR3 comprises 17 residues. Trimming pared 0 bases from V and 4 bases from J, leaving 16 bases between. CDR3 sequence reads: CAISESPAGSWYNEQFF. The CDR3 DNA reads TGTGCCATCAGTGAGTCCCCGGCAGGGTCATGGTACAATGAGCAGTTCTTC.

Here the CDR3 reads CASSFRGQMNTEAFF. The CDR3 DNA follows: TGTGCCAGCAGCTTTCGTGGGCAGATGAACACTGAAGCTTTCTTT. The V and J genes are TRBV13 and TRBJ1-1; D is undetermined. CDR1 and CDR2 (germline): PRHDT, FYEKMQ (reference sequence). V gave up 3 bases and J gave up 0 bases, with 11 bases separating them. The CDR3 spans 15 residues. Full variable domain (missing parts from reference TRBV13 and TRBJ1-1): AAGVIQSPRHLIKEKRETATLKCYPIPRHDTVYWYQQGPGQDPQFLISFYEKMQSDKGSIPDRFSAQQFSDYHSELNMSSLELGDSALYFCASSFRGQMNTEAFFGQGTRLTVV.

The V and J genes are TRBV7-9 and TRBJ1-2, with D possibly being TRBD1 (5 bases). The V end was cut by 4 bases, the J end by 2 bases, with 14 bases between. This CDR3 is built from 15 residues. Germline assignment: CDR1 SEHNR and CDR2 FQNEAQ (reference sequence). The DNA of the CDR3 is TGTGCCAGCAGCTCCTCAGGGACTTTGAACTATGGCTACACCTTC. This gives the protein CASSSSGTLNYGYTF.

The rearrangement joins TRBV27 to TRBJ1-4; D is unresolved. Germline-derived CDR1 and CDR2 are MNHEY and SMNVEV (reference sequence). V lost 3 bases to trimming and J lost 8 bases, with 10 bases between them. This CDR3 comprises 13 residues. This CDR3 is CASSFGVGEKLFF. The DNA for the CDR3 is TGTGCCAGCAGTTTCGGGGTCGGCGAAAAACTGTTTTTT.